This TCR beta chain appears in the sequencing data of a study of human T cells and chemical hapten exposure. Study context: DPC 0.01% went on the upper back by patch test, with reading at 6 days.

CDR3 length: 14 amino acids. Germline trimming cut 10 bases from V and 2 bases from J; bases unmatched to any gene: 10. CDR1 and CDR2 from the germline V gene are ENHRY and SYGVKD. Turning to this clonotype: The antigen is not known.

Time point noted: patch test 3, about 24 weeks after DPC sensitization. Regarding treatment: therapeutic diphenylcyclopropenone sensitization with weekly scalp DPC. Blood draws came first, before each patch test. Individual cDNA molecules in this library carried unique molecular identifiers. TCRdb ran MiXCR on the RACE reads and lists one entry per CDR3 protein. Here the sample spans 150,000 to 200,000 distinct CDR3 sequences, about 22% being singletons. Broader study findings: As the donors had alopecia, their immune response may differ from healthy people's.

This receptor was taken from a woman aged 40 to 50 with alopecia areata. Some clones in this sample may be carry-over from other donors' samples. The material sequenced was whole blood, taken in connection with sensitization to the hapten diphenylcyclopropenone (DPC). The genes are TRBV10-3 and TRBJ2-7, with 8 positions matching TRBD2. The CDR3 here is CATQQAGEAYEQYF. The CDR3 nucleotides read TGTGCCACTCAACAAGCGGGGGAGGCCTACGAGCAGTACTTC.